The 23 T cell receptor beta chains below were found in one sample sequenced in a study of CD4 T cell repertoires in COVID-19. The protocol was immunoSEQ multiplex PCR, while the TCRdb copy is restricted to in-frame clones and leaves out a portion. The table shows approximately 75,000 clones, with 83% occurring only once. This sample comprised CD4+ T cells from peripheral blood, obtained after recovery from COVID-19. These receptors originate from a human donor who had COVID-19.

The genes are TRBV29-1 and TRBJ2-7; 7 bases are shared with TRBD1. Germline V gene data show CDR1 as SQVTM and CDR2 as ANQGSEA. The junction had 9 bases not matched to a gene; V was cut back by 7 bases and J by 0 bases. The CDR3 runs to 14 residues. The CDR3: CSASGQWSSYEQYF. CDR3 bases: TGCAGCGCCTCGGGACAGTGGAGCTCCTACGAGCAGTACTTC.

The chain carries TRBV20-1 and TRBJ2-2, with TRBD2 matching over 12 bases. CDR1 DFQATT and CDR2 SNEGSKA come from the germline V gene (reference sequence). The CDR3 has 16 residues. The V and J ends lost 3 bases and 5 bases, in that order; junction bases with no gene match: 7. CDR3 sequence (DNA): TGCAGTGCTAGTTATATGCTAGCGGGAGGGACCGGGGAGCTGTTTTTT. It encodes CSASYMLAGGTGELFF.

The rearrangement joins TRBV13 to TRBJ1-5; weak D call: TRBD1 (6 bases). From germline, CDR1 is PRHDT and CDR2 FYEKMQ (reference sequence). CDR3 length equals 13 residues. Trimming removed 2 bases from V and 11 bases from J, with 13 bases in between. The CDR3 sequence is CASSLRGGVAQHF. The CDR3 DNA reads as TGTGCCAGCAGCTTAAGGGGGGGAGTGGCCCAGCATTTT.

The chain is built from TRBV29-1 and TRBJ1-2; the D is unclear. V was shortened by 0 bases and J by 7 bases, with 12 bases between the two germline ends. The CDR3 runs 13 residues. The germline V gene encodes CDR1 SQVTM and CDR2 ANQGSEA. The CDR3 loop reads CSVEDLRKGGYTF. The CDR3 DNA reads TGCAGCGTTGAAGATCTCCGGAAGGGTGGCTACACCTTC.

The chain combines TRBV6-1 with TRBJ1-3; D uncertain. With 5 bases removed from V and 0 bases from J, the gap between germline ends came to 11 bases. Germline V gene data show CDR1 as MNHNS and CDR2 as SASEGT. The CDR3 length is 15 residues. Here the CDR3 DNA reads TGTGCCAGCAGTCCTCCACAGAGCTCTGGAAACACCATATATTTT. Amino acid sequence: CASSPPQSSGNTIYF.

This clone has just one count. The chain is built from TRBV27 and TRBJ1-2; possible D gene TRBD1, 6 bases. Germline V gene lookup returns CDR1 MNHEY and CDR2 SMNVEV (reference sequence). The CDR3 totals 13 residues. V was cut by 2 bases and J by 7 bases, with 11 bases left in between. CDR3 DNA sequence: TGTGCCAGCAGTTTAGACAGGTTTGGTGGCTACACCTTC. This translates into CASSLDRFGGYTF.

This chain uses TRBV7-2 with TRBJ2-1; D gene uncertain. The CDR3 is 12 residues long. Germline V gene data show CDR1 as SGHTA and CDR2 as FQGNSA. Trimming pared 6 bases from V and 5 bases from J, leaving 8 bases between. In DNA form, the CDR3 reads TGTGCCAGCAGATCGGCGAACAATGAGCAGTTCTTC. This codes for CASRSANNEQFF.

Only one count was recorded for this clone. The chain has TRBV10-3 and TRBJ1-5; D is uncertain. Per germline, CDR1 ENHRY and CDR2 SYGVKD. CDR3 length: 16 residues. V lost 10 bases to trimming and J lost 3 bases, with 22 bases between them. The CDR3 protein is CATRSGGSQDNQPQHF. Here the CDR3 DNA reads TGTGCCACCAGGAGCGGTGGCAGCCAGGACAATCAGCCCCAGCATTTT.

The rearrangement uses TRBV3-1 (or the pseudogene TRBV3-2) and TRBJ2-5, with TRBD2 matching over 12 bases. Germline trimming cut 4 bases from V and 1 base from J; bases unmatched to any gene: 7. Germline loops: CDR1 LGHDT, CDR2 YNNKEL (reference sequence). The CDR3 spans 17 residues. CDR3 bases: TGTGCCAGCAGCCGTAAACTAGCGGGGGGCCTCCAAGAGACCCAGTACTTC. Translating it yields CASSRKLAGGLQETQYF.

The chain links TRBV19 to TRBJ2-3; 15 bases match TRBD2. Germline trimming cut 9 bases from V and 6 bases from J; bases unmatched to any gene: 7. Germline assignment: CDR1 LNHDA and CDR2 SQIVND (reference sequence). There are 15 residues in the CDR3. Here the CDR3 reads CASGLAGGPGDTQYF. The CDR3 nucleotides read TGTGCCAGCGGACTAGCGGGGGGGCCTGGGGATACGCAGTATTTT.

The V and J genes are TRBV5-3 and TRBJ2-7, with D possibly being TRBD1 (6 bases). TRBV5-3 is sorted into the ORF group, with uncertain function. Trimming left V 3 bases short and J 4 bases short, with 8 bases between. The CDR3 sequence is 12 residues long. As DNA, the CDR3 is TGTGCCAGAAGCTCACAGGGTTACGAGCAGTACTTC. Amino acid sequence: CARSSQGYEQYF.

V gene TRBV29-1 combines with J gene TRBJ1-2; D is possibly TRBD1 (5 bases). There are 12 residues in the CDR3. With 5 bases removed from V and 4 bases from J, the gap between germline ends came to 11 bases. Germline loops: CDR1 SQVTM, CDR2 ANQGSEA. CDR3 region: CSVRGQTYGYTF. The CDR3, as DNA: TGCAGCGTTCGGGGCCAGACCTATGGCTACACCTTC. Looking up the rest from reference TRBV29-1 and TRBJ1-2 gives the full variable domain: SAVISQKPSRDICQRGTSLTIQCQVDSQVTMMFWYRQQPGQSLTLIATANQGSEATYESGFVIDKFPISRPNLTFSTLTVSNMSPEDSSIYLCSVRGQTYGYTFGSGTRLTVV.

The V and J genes are TRBV19 and TRBJ2-1, with TRBD2 matching over 13 bases. Trimming cost V 8 bases and J 9 bases; bases outside gene matches: 19. The germline gives CDR1 LNHDA, CDR2 SQIVND (reference sequence). The CDR3 consists of 18 residues. The CDR3 region is CASGGGGPGLAGLGEQFF. In nucleotides, the CDR3 is TGTGCCAGTGGCGGGGGGGGTCCGGGACTAGCGGGACTCGGTGAGCAGTTCTTC.

The gene calls are TRBV7-6 and TRBJ1-1; D is ambiguous. The CDR3 spans 14 residues. Germline CDR1 reads SGHVS; CDR2 reads FNYEAQ. V was pared by 0 bases and J by 4 bases, with 9 bases between. CDR3 loop: CASSLAVGITEAFF. CDR3 nucleotide sequence: TGTGCCAGCAGCTTAGCAGTTGGGATCACTGAAGCTTTCTTT.

The chain carries TRBV5-6 and TRBJ1-2; the match to TRBD1 covers 7 bases. The CDR3 has 13 residues. Germline V gene sequence: CDR1 SGHDT, CDR2 YYEEEE. V was pared by 4 bases and J by 4 bases, with 4 bases of the junction left unmatched. For the CDR3, the DNA is TGTGCCAGCAGCCCGGGACAGACCTATGGCTACACCTTC. Translation gives CASSPGQTYGYTF.

This clone appeared once. The J gene is TRBJ1-1, the V gene TRBV19, with 8 positions matching TRBD1. CDR1 is LNHDA, CDR2 SQIVND, per germline (reference sequence). With V trimmed by 9 bases and J by 1 base, 4 bases remained unmatched. The CDR3 extends over 13 amino acids. This CDR3 reads CASQGQGNTEAFF. CDR3 nucleotides: TGTGCCAGCCAAGGACAGGGGAACACTGAAGCTTTCTTT.

This clone was counted only a few times. The chain uses TRBV7-9 and TRBJ1-5; D ambiguous. The V gene's germline CDR1 is SEHNR and CDR2 FQNEAQ (reference sequence). V was trimmed by 4 bases and J by 0 bases, leaving 7 bases between them. CDR3 length: 14 amino acids. DNA for the CDR3: TGTGCCAGCAGCTCCCTTTATAGCAATCAGCCCCAGCATTTT. Its translation is CASSSLYSNQPQHF. Combining the CDR3 with reference TRBV7-9 and TRBJ1-5 gives the whole variable domain DTGVSQNPRHKITKRGQNVTFRCDPISEHNRLYWYRQTLGQGPEFLTYFQNEAQLEKSRLLSDRFSAERPKGSFSTLEIQRTEQGDSAMYLCASSSLYSNQPQHFGDGTRLSIL.

The J gene is TRBJ1-6, the V gene TRBV7-2; TRBD1 matches at 9 bases. The CDR3 length is 15 residues. Germline CDR1 is SGHTA and CDR2 is FQGNSA. V lost 3 bases, J lost 9 bases, and 6 bases stayed unmatched. CDR3 sequence reads: CASSFDRGVVSPLHF. For the CDR3, the DNA is TGTGCCAGCAGCTTCGACAGGGGGGTTGTTTCACCCCTCCACTTT.

This chain joins TRBV7-7 and TRBJ2-3, with 10 positions matching TRBD1. This CDR3 has 18 amino acids. Germline CDR1 and CDR2: SSHAT and FNYEAQ (reference sequence). V dropped 5 bases and J dropped 4; count of bases not matched to a gene: 15. Here the CDR3 DNA reads TGTGCCAGCAGCCCCGGGACAGGGGATCTGGCTAATTCAGATACGCAGTATTTT. Its translation: CASSPGTGDLANSDTQYF.

This clone was found a few times. V is TRBV27 and J is TRBJ2-7; 9 bases map to TRBD1. The CDR3 contains 15 residues. The V and J ends lost 8 bases and 4 bases, in that order; junction bases with no gene match: 12. CDR1 and CDR2 (germline): MNHEY, SMNVEV (reference sequence). Here the CDR3 reads CASGIITGGSYEQYF. Here the CDR3 DNA reads TGTGCCAGCGGTATTATCACAGGGGGCTCTTACGAGCAGTACTTC.

Judged by abundance, this clone is medium-sized. The chain couples TRBV2 to TRBJ1-1; unclear D gene. Between the trimmed V and J ends, which lost 3 bases and 1 base, there was a span of 21 bases. This CDR3 is built from 18 residues. Germline V gene sequence: CDR1 SNHLY, CDR2 FYNNEI. CDR3 region: CASSDVKMLGLRNTEAFF. As DNA, the CDR3 is TGTGCCAGCAGTGACGTCAAAATGTTGGGTTTGAGGAACACTGAAGCTTTCTTT.

V and J are TRBV5-1 and TRBJ2-5; 8 bases are a match to TRBD2. Trimming took 0 bases from V and 5 from J; bases not matched to a gene: 6. Germline lookup yields CDR1 SGHRS and CDR2 YFSETQ. The CDR3 contains 15 residues. CDR3 protein: CASSLDGRGWETQYF. The CDR3 region has the DNA TGCGCCAGCAGCTTGGACGGGAGGGGTTGGGAGACCCAGTACTTC.

The DNA for the CDR3 is TGCGCCAGCAGCTTGGGTCCGGGACTTAATTTGGGCCGTTACAATGAGCAGTTCTTC. Amino acids: CASSLGPGLNLGRYNEQFF. The chain recombines TRBV5-1 with TRBJ2-1, with a weak D call TRBD2 (6 bases). Trimming pared 0 bases from V and 4 bases from J, leaving 23 bases between. This CDR3 contains 19 residues. Germline V CDR1 and CDR2: SGHRS, YFSETQ.